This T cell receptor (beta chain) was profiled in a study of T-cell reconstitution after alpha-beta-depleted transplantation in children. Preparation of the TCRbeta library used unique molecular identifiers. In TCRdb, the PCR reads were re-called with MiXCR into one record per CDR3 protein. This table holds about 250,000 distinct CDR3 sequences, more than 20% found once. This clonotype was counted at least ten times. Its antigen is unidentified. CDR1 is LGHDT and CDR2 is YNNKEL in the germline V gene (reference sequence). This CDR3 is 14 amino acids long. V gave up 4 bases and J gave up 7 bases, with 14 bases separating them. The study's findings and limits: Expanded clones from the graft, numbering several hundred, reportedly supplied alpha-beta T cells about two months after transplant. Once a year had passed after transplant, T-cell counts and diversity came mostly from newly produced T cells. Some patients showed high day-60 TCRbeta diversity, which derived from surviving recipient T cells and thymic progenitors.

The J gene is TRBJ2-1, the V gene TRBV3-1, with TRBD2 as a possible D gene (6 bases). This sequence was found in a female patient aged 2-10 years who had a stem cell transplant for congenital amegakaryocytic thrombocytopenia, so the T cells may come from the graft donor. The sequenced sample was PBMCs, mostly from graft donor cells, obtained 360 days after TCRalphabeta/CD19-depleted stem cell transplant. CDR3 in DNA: TGTGCCAGCAGCCCCCTACGGGAGCGGAATGAGCAGTTCTTC. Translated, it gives CASSPLRERNEQFF.